These 4 T cell receptor beta chains came from one sample sequenced in a study of T-cell memory formation after mild COVID-19. TCRdb processed the 5' RACE reads anew with MiXCR; each CDR3 protein has one entry. The table has fewer than 550,000 distinct CDR3 sequences, approximately 20% seen once; the top ten hold about 8.1%. Sequenced input: PBMCs or a T cell subset sorted from them (not recorded which). The source of these receptors is an adult woman who had mild COVID-19 (a few samples of this study predate the infection). Cell type and time point are not known.

This clonotype was seen at least ten times. A junction end diverges from the germline sequence, so it may reflect a read error. The chain carries TRBV5-1 and TRBJ2-7, with TRBD1 matching over 11 bases. The germline V gene has CDR1 SGHRS and CDR2 YFSETQ. CDR3 length: 14 residues. The CDR3 DNA is TGTGCCAGCAGCTCCGGGACAGGGGGCTACGAGCAGTACTTC. Encoded protein: CASSSGTGGYEQYF.

The gene calls are TRBV12-3 or TRBV12-4 and TRBJ2-1; D is unresolved. The V end was cut by 3 bases, the J end by 6 bases, with 3 bases between. The CDR3 has 11 residues. CDR3 bases: TGTGCCAGCAGTTTTAGCAATGAGCAGTTCTTC. Translated, it gives CASSFSNEQFF.

This clonotype was detected many times. The DNA for the CDR3 is TGCGCCAGCAGCTTTTGGCAGGCGGGGTCCGGGGAGCTGTTTTTT. Translated, it gives CASSFWQAGSGELFF. The V gene is TRBV5-1, the J gene TRBJ2-2; perhaps TRBD2 as D (6 bases). The ends were cut back, 2 bases at V and 6 bases at J, with 14 bases in the middle. The CDR3 runs 15 residues. CDR1 SGHRS and CDR2 YFSETQ come from the germline V gene. Drawing the rest from reference TRBV5-1 and TRBJ2-2, the complete variable domain is KAGVTQTPRYLIKTRGQQVTLSCSPISGHRSVSWYQQTPGQGLQFLFEYFSETQRNKGNFPGRFSGRQFSNSRSEMNVSTLELGDSALYLCASSFWQAGSGELFFGEGSRLTVL.

The V call is TRBV29-1, the J call TRBJ1-5; D gene uncertain. The CDR3 is made up of 12 amino acids. CDR1 is SQVTM, CDR2 ANQGSEA, per germline. Trimming took 7 bases from V and 7 from J, leaving 14 bases between them. The CDR3 nucleotides are TGCAGCGCCACGGTCAGCGGCCAGCCCCAGCATTTT. Encoded protein: CSATVSGQPQHF.